This TCR beta chain was observed in a study of blood T cell repertoires in COVID-19. About the study: Sources were T cells, B-cell-depleted T cells, or PBMCs; the material itself was cDNA or gDNA.

Per the original data handling: Amplification of reference gene primers provided the estimated nucleated cell counts. Sequenced by immunoSEQ multiplex PCR; TCRdb stores in-frame clones only, minus some. V, J and clone size were drawn from that table, and D and trimming were deduced from the DNA. The profile shows tens of thousands of clones, approximately 89% of them singletons. This CDR3 is 13 amino acids long. Per the germline V gene, CDR1 is SGHDT and CDR2 is YYEEEE. V lost 0 bases to trimming and J lost 5 bases, with 8 bases between them. The chain couples TRBV5-6 to TRBJ2-5; D is uncertain. Material for sequencing was peripheral blood. This TCR derives from a human donor with active COVID-19. The donor label of this sample is uncertain. The CDR3 sequence is CASSLALFETQYF. The CDR3 nucleotides read TGTGCCAGCAGCTTGGCCTTGTTTGAGACCCAGTACTTC.